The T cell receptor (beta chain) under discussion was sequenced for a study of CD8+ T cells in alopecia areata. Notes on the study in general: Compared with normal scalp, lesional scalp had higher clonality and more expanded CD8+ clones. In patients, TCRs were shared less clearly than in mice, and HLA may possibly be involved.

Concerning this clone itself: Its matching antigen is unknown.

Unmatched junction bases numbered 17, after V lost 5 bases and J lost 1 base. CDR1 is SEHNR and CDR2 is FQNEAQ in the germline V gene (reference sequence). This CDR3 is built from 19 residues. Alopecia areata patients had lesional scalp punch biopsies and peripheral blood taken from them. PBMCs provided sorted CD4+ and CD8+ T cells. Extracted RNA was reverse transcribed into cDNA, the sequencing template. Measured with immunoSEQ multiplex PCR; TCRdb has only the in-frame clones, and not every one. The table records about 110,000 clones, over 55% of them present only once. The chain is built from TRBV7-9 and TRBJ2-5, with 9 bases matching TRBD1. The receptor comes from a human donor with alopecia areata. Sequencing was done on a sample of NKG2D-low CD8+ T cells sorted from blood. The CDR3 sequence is CASSGRAGRQGDPQETQYF. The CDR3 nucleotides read TGTGCCAGCAGCGGAAGGGCGGGGAGACAGGGGGATCCCCAAGAGACCCAGTACTTC. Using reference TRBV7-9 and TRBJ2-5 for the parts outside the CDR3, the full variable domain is DTGVSQNPRHKITKRGQNVTFRCDPISEHNRLYWYRQTLGQGPEFLTYFQNEAQLEKSRLLSDRFSAERPKGSFSTLEIQRTEQGDSAMYLCASSGRAGRQGDPQETQYFGPGTRLLVL.